The next 32 T cell receptor beta chains were all read from a single sample in a study of somatic mutations in cytotoxic T cells in rheumatoid arthritis. Sequenced by immunoSEQ multiplex PCR; TCRdb stores in-frame clones only, minus some. The table records roughly 6,800 clones, more than 50% of them present only once. Sequencing input: CD8+ T cells sorted from blood. The receptors stem from a woman between 35 and 50 years old in good health.

The genes are TRBV19 and TRBJ2-7, with TRBD2 as a possible D gene (6 bases). The CDR3 has 13 residues. The V end lost 2 bases, the J end lost 3 bases, and 8 bases lay between the germline ends. CDR1 and CDR2 (germline): LNHDA, SQIVND (reference sequence). CDR3: CASSITGDYEQYF. CDR3 sequence (DNA): TGTGCCAGTAGTATAACGGGAGACTACGAGCAGTACTTC.

The chain employs TRBV29-1 and TRBJ2-1, with D unresolved. Trimming left V 2 bases short and J 8 bases short, with 7 bases between. Germline V gene lookup returns CDR1 SQVTM and CDR2 ANQGSEA. The CDR3 contains 11 residues. CDR3 sequence reads: CSVENGYEQFF. DNA for the CDR3: TGCAGCGTTGAAAACGGATATGAGCAGTTCTTC.

The chain couples TRBV28 to TRBJ1-1; no definite D call. Trimming took 1 base from V and 7 from J, leaving 10 bases between them. In germline, CDR1 is MDHEN, CDR2 SYDVKM. The CDR3 length is 13 residues. Here the CDR3 DNA reads TGTGCCAGCAGTTTATTACTTGAGTTTGAAGCTTTCTTT. Protein: CASSLLLEFEAFF.

J is TRBJ2-1 and V is TRBV5-6; D might be TRBD2 (6 bases). The V end was cut by 8 bases, the J end by 4 bases, with 10 bases between. Germline values: CDR1 SGHDT, CDR2 YYEEEE. The CDR3 covers 12 residues. CDR3 amino acids: CASSGVYNEQFF. CDR3 nucleotides: TGTGCCAGTAGCGGAGTATACAATGAGCAGTTCTTC.

This clone is labeled medium-sized. The chain joins TRBV27 to TRBJ2-3, with D possibly being TRBD2 (7 bases). The CDR3 extends over 17 amino acids. Germline V lookup: CDR1 MNHEY, CDR2 SMNVEV (reference sequence). Trimming pared 6 bases from V and 1 base from J, leaving 20 bases between. This CDR3 is CASSPKGGEIRTDTQYF. CDR3 nucleotide sequence: TGTGCCAGCAGCCCGAAAGGGGGGGAAATTCGCACAGATACGCAGTATTTT.

CDR3 bases: TGTGCCAGCAGCTTGGAGGGACAAACTGATACGCAGTATTTT. It specifies CASSLEGQTDTQYF. This chain links TRBV11-2 with TRBJ2-3; D could derive from TRBD1 or TRBD2 (6 bases each). V dropped 3 bases and J dropped 6 bases, with 13 bases sitting between them. CDR3 length: 14 amino acids. Germline CDR1 SGHAT, CDR2 FQNNGV.

This clone was counted between two and nine times. The V gene is TRBV27, the J gene TRBJ1-5, with 9 bases aligning to TRBD1. Germline lookup yields CDR1 MNHEY and CDR2 SMNVEV (reference sequence). The CDR3 totals 14 residues. Unmatched junction bases numbered 4, after V lost 9 bases and J lost 1 base. The CDR3 reads CASSGTGSNQPQHF. In nucleotides, the CDR3 is TGTGCCAGTTCGGGGACAGGGAGCAATCAGCCCCAGCATTTT.

This clone has only one observation. J is TRBJ2-1 and V is TRBV27; tentative D call: TRBD2 (5 bases). V lost 5 bases and J lost 6, with 8 bases in between. CDR3 length: 12 amino acids. Germline V gene data show CDR1 as MNHEY and CDR2 as SMNVEV (reference sequence). This chain's CDR3 is CASSQLGNEQFF. Written as DNA, the CDR3 is TGTGCCAGCAGTCAACTAGGCAATGAGCAGTTCTTC.

The rearrangement joins TRBV19 to TRBJ2-3; tentative D call: TRBD2 (7 bases). This CDR3 has 14 residues. Germline lookup yields CDR1 LNHDA and CDR2 SQIVND (reference sequence). The V end was cut by 6 bases, the J end by 2 bases, with 12 bases between. CDR3 nucleotide sequence: TGTGCCAGTAGGAAGGGGGGGAACACAGATACGCAGTATTTT. As protein: CASRKGGNTDTQYF.

This chain uses TRBV30 with TRBJ2-1; 8 bases line up with TRBD2. Germline CDR1 GTSNPN, CDR2 SVGIG (reference sequence). The CDR3 spans 14 residues. Trimming took 1 base from V and 8 from J; bases not matched to a gene: 7. CDR3 region: CAWSEREGWDEQFF. As DNA, the CDR3 is TGTGCCTGGAGTGAACGGGAGGGGTGGGATGAGCAGTTCTTC.

The chain joins TRBV9 to TRBJ1-6; 12 positions agree with TRBD1. V shed 3 bases, J shed 10 bases, and the junction held 5 bases outside the gene matches. CDR1 and CDR2 from the germline V gene are SGDLS and YYNGEE. The CDR3 consists of 15 residues. CDR3 coding DNA: TGTGCCAGCAGCGCCGGGACAGGGGGCAGATCACCCCTCCACTTT. Residues: CASSAGTGGRSPLHF.

This sequence joins TRBV6-6 and TRBJ1-2; D is unresolved. Trimming shortened V by 8 bases and J by 6 bases, and 10 bases separated the two germline ends. This CDR3 has 11 amino acids. Germline lookup yields CDR1 MNHNY and CDR2 SVGAGI (reference sequence). Here the CDR3 reads CASAQGNGYTF. Here the CDR3 DNA reads TGTGCCAGCGCTCAAGGGAATGGCTACACCTTC.

This sequence joins TRBV5-4 and TRBJ2-2; 10 nucleotides match TRBD2. The CDR3 is 17 amino acids. Trimming at V came to 0 bases and at J to 5 bases, leaving 7 bases not matched to a gene. Germline CDR1 and CDR2: SGHNT and YYREEE (reference sequence). The DNA for the CDR3 is TGTGCCAGCAGCTTGGAGGCTAGCGGGAGTAGGACCGGGGAGCTGTTTTTT. Amino acids: CASSLEASGSRTGELFF.

This sequence joins TRBV27 and TRBJ2-1; D gene uncertain. The CDR3 sequence is 12 residues long. The germline CDR1 and CDR2 sequences are MNHEY and SMNVEV (reference sequence). V lost 4 bases to trimming and J lost 6 bases, with 7 bases between them. The CDR3 loop reads CASSSVGNEQFF. CDR3 nucleotide sequence: TGTGCCAGCAGTTCAGTGGGCAATGAGCAGTTCTTC.

The chain uses TRBV27 and TRBJ1-4, with 8 bases lining up with TRBD1. The trim removed 3 bases at V and 7 bases at J, leaving 1 base unmatched. The CDR3 totals 13 residues. Germline V lookup: CDR1 MNHEY, CDR2 SMNVEV (reference sequence). This CDR3 reads CASSFGTGEKLFF. The CDR3 bases are TGTGCCAGCAGTTTTGGGACAGGTGAAAAACTGTTTTTT.

The CDR3 sequence: CASSQEDTQYF. DNA for the CDR3: TGTGCCAGCAGCCAGGAAGATACGCAGTATTTT. The chain employs TRBV11-2 and TRBJ2-3, with D unresolved. V was clipped by 5 bases and J by 5 bases, with 5 bases between them. Germline loops: CDR1 SGHAT, CDR2 FQNNGV. This CDR3 is built from 11 residues. Looking up the rest from reference TRBV11-2 and TRBJ2-3 gives the full variable domain: EAGVAQSPRYKIIEKRQSVAFWCNPISGHATLYWYQQILGQGPKLLIQFQNNGVVDDSQLPKDRFSAERLKGVDSTLKIQPAKLEDSAVYLCASSQEDTQYFGPGTRLTVL.

This clone was seen only a few times. This chain links TRBV9 with TRBJ2-2, with a tentative D call TRBD1 (5 bases). Trimming removed 0 bases at V and 3 bases at J, with 6 bases between. The CDR3 loop spans 14 amino acids. The germline V gene encodes CDR1 SGDLS and CDR2 YYNGEE. In DNA, the CDR3 is TGTGCCAGCAGCGTAGAGGGGTACACCGGGGAGCTGTTTTTT. Translated: CASSVEGYTGELFF.

In its sample, this clone was seen a few times. The V call is TRBV5-1, the J call TRBJ2-7; tentative D call: TRBD2 (7 bases). Trimming removed 4 bases from V and 4 bases from J, with 12 bases in between. From germline, CDR1 is SGHRS and CDR2 YFSETQ. The CDR3 covers 13 residues. CDR3 loop: CASSSGTSYEQYF. The DNA of the CDR3 is TGCGCCAGCAGCAGCGGGACATCGTACGAGCAGTACTTC.

The chain recombines TRBV6-1 with TRBJ2-3; D remains ambiguous. Between the trimmed V and J ends, which lost 1 base and 3 bases, there was a span of 2 bases. The CDR3 is 12 amino acids. Looked up from germline, CDR1 is MNHNS and CDR2 is SASEGT. This chain's CDR3 is CASSEGTDTQYF. The CDR3 nucleotides are TGTGCCAGCAGTGAAGGGACAGATACGCAGTATTTT.

This clone turned up a few times. The V call is TRBV21-1, the J call TRBJ1-3; TRBD1, the table's D call, lacks a check against the DNA. TRBV21-1 corresponds to a pseudogene. The CDR3 extends over 14 amino acids. This chain's CDR3 is CASTGTGVGNTIYF. Written as DNA, the CDR3 is TGTGCCAGCACCGGGACAGGGGTTGGAAACACCATATATTTT.

The chain recombines TRBV29-1 with TRBJ1-1; TRBD1 matches at 11 bases. V dropped 1 base and J dropped 6; count of bases not matched to a gene: 10. Germline assignment: CDR1 SQVTM and CDR2 ANQGSEA. CDR3 length equals 16 residues. The DNA for the CDR3 is TGCAGCGTTGAAGGCCACGGACAGGGGGCGACGGCTGAAGCTTTCTTT. Protein sequence: CSVEGHGQGATAEAFF.

The chain uses TRBV7-8 and TRBJ2-3; 9 bases fit TRBD2. Germline assignment: CDR1 SGHVS and CDR2 FQNEAQ. Losses at the gene ends were 3 bases for V and 5 bases for J; bases not matched to a gene: 18. The CDR3 extends over 19 amino acids. Written as DNA, the CDR3 is TGTGCCAGCAGCTTTCCTCTAAAGCGGGAGGTTACAGTCGAAGATACGCAGTATTTT. Protein sequence: CASSFPLKREVTVEDTQYF.

This chain connects TRBV28 to TRBJ2-5; 10 nucleotides match TRBD2. The J call may be wrong; the DNA end is better matched by TRBJ2-7. This CDR3 region has 17 residues. The germline V gene has CDR1 MDHEN and CDR2 SYDVKM. CDR3 in DNA: TGTGCCAGCAGTTTGCGGCTAGCGGGAGTACGGACCTACGAGCAGTACTTC. Its translation is CASSLRLAGVRTYEQYF.

The V gene is TRBV5-6, the J gene TRBJ2-3; 11 positions match TRBD2. Per the germline V gene, CDR1 is SGHDT and CDR2 is YYEEEE. The CDR3 sequence is 17 residues long. J lost 1 base, V lost 4 bases, and 8 bases had no gene match. The CDR3 region has the DNA TGTGCCAGCAGCCTGGGACTAGCGGCTCCTCGCACAGATACGCAGTATTTT. Protein sequence: CASSLGLAAPRTDTQYF.

The V and J genes are TRBV13 and TRBJ2-7; perhaps D is TRBD1 or TRBD2 (6 bases each). The CDR3 contains 15 residues. V lost 7 bases and J lost 2, with 18 bases in between. Germline CDR1 and CDR2: PRHDT and FYEKMQ (reference sequence). The CDR3 protein is CASTWGRDGTYEQYF. Here the CDR3 DNA reads TGTGCCAGCACCTGGGGGCGGGACGGAACCTACGAGCAGTACTTC.

This clone rates as medium-sized. CDR3 residues: CASSIQSSGANVLTF. DNA of the CDR3: TGTGCCAGCAGCATCCAGAGCTCTGGGGCCAACGTCCTGACTTTC. The V gene is TRBV7-8, the J gene TRBJ2-6; the D is unclear. The CDR3 consists of 15 residues. V lost 5 bases and J lost 0, with 8 bases in between. Germline values: CDR1 SGHVS, CDR2 FQNEAQ.

The chain links TRBV27 to TRBJ2-7, with 7 bases matching TRBD1. Germline V gene data show CDR1 as MNHEY and CDR2 as SMNVEV (reference sequence). Trimming at V came to 0 bases and at J to 4 bases, leaving 3 bases not matched to a gene. The length of the CDR3 is 14 residues. CDR3 sequence (DNA): TGTGCCAGCAGTTTATCGACAGGGACATACGAGCAGTACTTC. Its translation: CASSLSTGTYEQYF.

The chain links TRBV29-1 to TRBJ1-2; D may be TRBD1 (5 bases). Trimming took 6 bases from V and 9 from J, leaving 14 bases between them. CDR1 and CDR2 (germline): SQVTM, ANQGSEA. The CDR3 length is 11 residues. This CDR3 reads CSVDLRGRYTF. CDR3 nucleotide sequence: TGCAGCGTAGACCTGAGGGGCCGCTACACCTTC. The complete variable domain, with remaining parts taken from reference TRBV29-1 and TRBJ1-2, reads SAVISQKPSRDICQRGTSLTIQCQVDSQVTMMFWYRQQPGQSLTLIATANQGSEATYESGFVIDKFPISRPNLTFSTLTVSNMSPEDSSIYLCSVDLRGRYTFGSGTRLTVV.

The chain couples TRBV7-8 to TRBJ2-1; a possible D gene is TRBD2 (6 bases). The ends were cut back, 5 bases at V and 1 base at J, with 15 bases in the middle. The germline CDR1 and CDR2 sequences are SGHVS and FQNEAQ. This CDR3 comprises 16 residues. CDR3 bases: TGTGCCAGCAGCCCCCTAACTAGCCGGTCCTACAATGAGCAGTTCTTC. As protein: CASSPLTSRSYNEQFF. The entire variable domain, with the rest obtained from reference TRBV7-8 and TRBJ2-1, is as follows: GAGVSQSPRYKVAKRGQDVALRCDPISGHVSLFWYQQALGQGPEFLTYFQNEAQLDKSGLPSDRFFAERPEGSVSTLKIQRTQQEDSAVYLCASSPLTSRSYNEQFFGPGTRLTVL.

The J gene is TRBJ1-1, the V gene TRBV19; TRBD1 might be the D (5 bases). This CDR3 spans 13 amino acids. Germline-derived CDR1 and CDR2 are LNHDA and SQIVND (reference sequence). V was shortened by 3 bases and J by 1 base, with 6 bases between the two germline ends. The CDR3 DNA sequence: TGTGCCAGTAGTATGACAGAGAACACTGAAGCTTTCTTT. Its protein is CASSMTENTEAFF.

The genes are TRBV5-6 and TRBJ2-7; 14 nucleotides match TRBD2. The V and J ends lost 5 bases and 5 bases, in that order; junction bases with no gene match: 6. The CDR3 is 15 amino acids. Per germline, CDR1 SGHDT and CDR2 YYEEEE. The CDR3 protein is CASSLGLAGGNEQYF. The CDR3 nucleotides read TGTGCCAGCAGTCTCGGACTAGCGGGAGGTAACGAGCAGTACTTC.

The chain is built from TRBV27 and TRBJ2-7; 7 bases are a match to TRBD2. J was trimmed by 0 bases and V by 6 bases; bases with no gene match: 8. This CDR3 has 15 residues. Germline CDR1 MNHEY, CDR2 SMNVEV (reference sequence). The CDR3 protein is CASSPMGGSSYEQYF. In nucleotides, the CDR3 is TGTGCCAGCAGCCCCATGGGGGGGAGCTCCTACGAGCAGTACTTC.